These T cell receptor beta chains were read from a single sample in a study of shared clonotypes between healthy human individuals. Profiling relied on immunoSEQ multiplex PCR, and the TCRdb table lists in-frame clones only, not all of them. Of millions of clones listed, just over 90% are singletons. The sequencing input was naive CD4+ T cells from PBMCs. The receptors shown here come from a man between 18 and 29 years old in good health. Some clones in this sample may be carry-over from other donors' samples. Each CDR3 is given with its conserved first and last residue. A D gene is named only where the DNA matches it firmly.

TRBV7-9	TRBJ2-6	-	CASPQSFAVGGANVLTF	TGTGCCAGCCCGCAGTCCTTCGCTGTTGGTGGGGCCAACGTCCTGACTTTC
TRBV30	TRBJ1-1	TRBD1	CAWSEDRGRKAFF	TGTGCCTGGAGTGAGGACAGGGGGCGGAAAGCTTTCTTT
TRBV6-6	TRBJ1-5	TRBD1	CASSHGQGAQPQHF	TGTGCCAGCAGTCACGGACAGGGGGCTCAGCCCCAGCATTTT
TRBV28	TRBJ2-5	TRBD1	CASSLVGTGRQETQYF	TGTGCCAGCAGTTTGGTCGGGACAGGGCGCCAGGAGACCCAGTACTTC
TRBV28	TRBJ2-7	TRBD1	CASSPGGGRSYEQYF	TGTGCCAGCAGTCCAGGGGGCGGTAGGTCCTACGAGCAGTACTTC
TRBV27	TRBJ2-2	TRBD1	CASSPLWDRGGRELFF	TGTGCCAGCAGTCCACTATGGGACAGGGGGGGCAGGGAGCTGTTTTTT
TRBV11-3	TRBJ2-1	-	CASSLVRGLAPWSEQFF	TGTGCCAGCAGCTTAGTTCGGGGTTTAGCCCCCTGGTCGGAGCAGTTCTTC
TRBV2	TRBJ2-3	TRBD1	CASSENRGADTQYF	TGTGCCAGCAGTGAAAACAGGGGGGCAGATACGCAGTATTTT
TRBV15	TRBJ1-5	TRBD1	CATSRSQGAPGNQPQHF	TGTGCCACCAGCAGGTCACAGGGGGCGCCGGGCAATCAGCCCCAGCATTTT
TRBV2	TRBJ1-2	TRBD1	CASGTANYGYTF	TGTGCCAGTGGGACAGCTAACTATGGCTACACCTTC